The 17 T cell receptor beta chains listed next were all sequenced from one sample in a study of cytomegalovirus exposure and HLA in healthy donors. The PCR made use of 60 Vbeta and 13 Jbeta primers. Profiled with immunoSEQ multiplex PCR; TCRdb holds only in-frame clones, not every one. The table has 150,000 to 200,000 clones, 75% to 85% seen once. Sequenced material: PBMCs. Receptors were obtained from a woman in her fifties or sixties in good health and CMV-seronegative.

This chain connects TRBV10-3 to TRBJ2-2; TRBD1 might be the D (5 bases). The germline V gene encodes CDR1 ENHRY and CDR2 SYGVKD. CDR3 size: 17 residues. Trimming pared 0 bases from V and 3 bases from J, leaving 14 bases between. CDR3 residues: CAISESGLMGHTGELFF. The CDR3 nucleotides are TGTGCCATCAGTGAGTCGGGGCTCATGGGTCACACCGGGGAGCTGTTTTTT.

The chain couples TRBV27 to TRBJ1-1; 7 positions match TRBD1. CDR1 MNHEY and CDR2 SMNVEV come from the germline V gene (reference sequence). V lost 3 bases, J lost 4 bases, and 2 bases stayed unmatched. This CDR3 is 13 amino acids long. The CDR3 reads CASSLTGFTEAFF. The DNA of the CDR3 is TGTGCCAGCAGTTTGACAGGGTTCACTGAAGCTTTCTTT.

This chain joins TRBV5-1 and TRBJ2-1; 11 bases line up with TRBD2. V was clipped by 4 bases and J by 4 bases; unmatched bases: 7. This CDR3 is 16 amino acids long. CDR1 and CDR2 (germline): SGHRS, YFSETQ. This CDR3 reads CASSPPLAGAYNEQFF. The CDR3, as DNA: TGCGCCAGCAGCCCCCCACTAGCGGGGGCATACAATGAGCAGTTCTTC.

The chain links TRBV6-5 to TRBJ1-5; maybe TRBD1 (5 bases). Trimming removed 6 bases at V and 6 bases at J, with 12 bases between. In germline, CDR1 is MNHEY, CDR2 SVGAGI. This CDR3 has 13 residues. In nucleotides, the CDR3 is TGTGCCAGCAGATCTCAGGGTGGTCAGCCCCAGCATTTT. It yields the protein CASRSQGGQPQHF.

This clone has only a few counts. The chain recombines TRBV27 with TRBJ1-1; no reliable D call. Per germline, CDR1 MNHEY and CDR2 SMNVEV (reference sequence). V was trimmed by 5 bases and J by 6 bases, leaving 13 bases between them. The CDR3 is 13 residues long. CDR3 sequence reads: CASSLTGIAEAFF. The DNA of the CDR3 is TGTGCCAGCAGTCTCACGGGGATAGCTGAAGCTTTCTTT.

J is TRBJ2-2 and V is TRBV28; D ambiguous. V was pared by 6 bases and J by 5 bases, with 4 bases between. CDR3 length: 11 residues. Germline CDR1 and CDR2: MDHEN and SYDVKM. Here the CDR3 DNA reads TGTGCCAGCAGAGAGACCGGGGAGCTGTTTTTT. This gives the protein CASRETGELFF.

This chain joins TRBV11-2 and TRBJ1-1; 7 positions match TRBD1. This CDR3 spans 14 amino acids. Germline CDR1 SGHAT, CDR2 FQNNGV. V lost 1 base to trimming and J lost 5 bases; unmatched junction nucleotides: 4. The CDR3 region has the DNA TGTGCCAGCAGCTTAGGACAGGGTGTGACTGAAGCTTTCTTT. It encodes CASSLGQGVTEAFF.

The chain carries TRBV6-4 and TRBJ2-3; D may be TRBD1 (5 bases). V was cut by 0 bases and J by 2 bases, with 6 bases left in between. This CDR3 spans 14 amino acids. Germline V gene sequence: CDR1 MRHNA, CDR2 SNTAGT. The CDR3 reads CASSDSRDTDTQYF. Written as DNA, the CDR3 is TGTGCCAGCAGTGACTCCAGGGACACAGATACGCAGTATTTT.

The CDR3 DNA is TGCGCCAGCAGCCCTTTAGCCAACCGGGAGGCCTACGAGCAGTACTTC. This translates into CASSPLANREAYEQYF. This sequence joins TRBV5-1 and TRBJ2-7, with 7 bases aligning to TRBD2. The J segment lost 2 bases and the V segment lost 4 bases, leaving 12 bases of the junction unmatched. CDR3 length: 16 amino acids. In germline, CDR1 is SGHRS, CDR2 YFSETQ.

The chain carries TRBV6-4 and TRBJ1-5, with 8 nucleotides matching TRBD1. The trim removed 6 bases at V and 0 bases at J, leaving 4 bases unmatched. In germline, CDR1 is MRHNA, CDR2 SNTAGT. The CDR3 is made up of 15 amino acids. This CDR3 reads CASRRQGISNQPQHF. DNA of the CDR3: TGTGCCAGCAGGAGACAGGGGATTAGCAATCAGCCCCAGCATTTT.

The chain uses TRBV9 and TRBJ1-2, with a tentative D call TRBD1 (5 bases). V dropped 5 bases and J dropped 7 bases, with 15 bases sitting between them. The germline gives CDR1 SGDLS, CDR2 YYNGEE. CDR3 length: 13 residues. CDR3 protein: CASRGGTASGYTF. CDR3 bases: TGTGCCAGCAGGGGCGGGACCGCCAGTGGCTACACCTTC.

The chain has TRBV7-2 and TRBJ1-2, with 7 bases fitting TRBD1. CDR3 length: 14 residues. With 5 bases clipped from V and 3 bases from J, the junction kept 6 bases outside the gene matches. In germline, CDR1 is SGHTA, CDR2 FQGNSA. The CDR3 loop is CASSLGQADYGYTF. DNA for the CDR3: TGTGCCAGCAGCCTCGGACAGGCGGACTATGGCTACACCTTC.

This clone was detected only once. The chain employs TRBV9 and TRBJ2-4, with D unclear. CDR1 and CDR2 (germline): SGDLS, YYNGEE. V was cut by 0 bases and J by 3 bases, with 10 bases left in between. This CDR3 is 15 amino acids long. CDR3 amino acids: CASSVAGADKNIQYF. DNA of the CDR3: TGTGCCAGCAGCGTAGCGGGTGCTGACAAAAACATTCAGTACTTC.

The rearrangement links TRBV5-1 to TRBJ1-5; D gene unclear. The ends were cut back, 1 base at V and 4 bases at J, with 6 bases in the middle. Looked up from germline, CDR1 is SGHRS and CDR2 is YFSETQ. The length of the CDR3 is 13 residues. CDR3 sequence (DNA): TGCGCCAGCAGCTTGACAGCTAATCAGCCCCAGCATTTT. Translating gives CASSLTANQPQHF. Full variable domain (outside the CDR3, taken from reference TRBV5-1 and TRBJ1-5): KAGVTQTPRYLIKTRGQQVTLSCSPISGHRSVSWYQQTPGQGLQFLFEYFSETQRNKGNFPGRFSGRQFSNSRSEMNVSTLELGDSALYLCASSLTANQPQHFGDGTRLSIL.

CDR3 sequence: CASSYLMGHGKEKLFF. The CDR3 DNA sequence: TGTGCCAGCAGCTACCTGATGGGACACGGGAAAGAAAAACTGTTTTTT. The chain has TRBV7-2 and TRBJ1-4; possibly TRBD1 for D (6 bases). Germline values: CDR1 SGHTA, CDR2 FQGNSA. V gave up 4 bases and J gave up 8 bases, with 20 bases separating them. The CDR3 consists of 16 residues.

The gene calls are TRBV7-9 and TRBJ1-1; possible D gene TRBD1, 5 bases. This CDR3 comprises 15 residues. Between the trimmed V and J ends, which lost 1 base and 6 bases, there was a span of 15 bases. Germline loops: CDR1 SEHNR, CDR2 FQNEAQ (reference sequence). This CDR3 reads CASSLVPGASAEAFF. In DNA form, the CDR3 reads TGTGCCAGCAGCTTAGTACCTGGGGCATCGGCTGAAGCTTTCTTT.

Worth noting for this clone: This CDR3 fails to terminate in the conserved phenylalanine or tryptophan, so it likely reflects a read error. The DNA is omitted, as the CDR3 cannot be located on it reliably, and the CDR3 follows TCRdb's listing. V gene TRBV28 combines with J gene TRBJ1-1; the table's D call TRBD1 went unverified against the DNA. The CDR3 comprises 12 residues, both ends counted. The germline V gene has CDR1 MDHEN and CDR2 SYDVKM. CDR3 loop: CASSSSVWDRTD.